The TCR beta chain described here comes from a study of technical replicates of blood from a few donors. Sequencing was performed with immunoSEQ multiplex PCR; in TCRdb, only in-frame clones are kept and a portion is missing. The sample carries roughly 66,000 clones, 75% to 90% recorded once. Trimming took off 6 bases at V and 4 bases at J, with 17 bases between the two ends. Per germline, CDR1 SGHRS and CDR2 YFSETQ. CDR3 size: 14 residues. Sequencing input: PBMCs. V and J are TRBV5-1 and TRBJ2-7, with D possibly TRBD2 on 7 matching bases. The sequence came from a human donor in good health. Some clones in this sample may be carry-over from other donors' samples. The CDR3 here is CASNNEGGGYEQYF. The CDR3 DNA is TGCGCCAGCAACAATGAGGGGGGAGGGTACGAGCAGTACTTC.